These 20 T cell receptor beta chains were all obtained from the same sample, sequenced in a study of T cells in Graves' hyperthyroidism and ophthalmopathy. Amplification of TCR beta CDR3 regions used RNA as the template. The HTBI primer set served for first-round RT-PCR of the TCR CDR3. TCRdb ran MiXCR on the multiplex PCR reads and lists one entry per CDR3 protein. The sample yields 200,000 to 300,000 distinct CDR3 sequences, over 20% seen once. Sequenced sample: blood. All receptors derive from a woman aged 35 to 49 with Graves' ophthalmopathy.

Ten or more counts support this clonotype. V usage is TRBV6-1 and J usage is TRBJ2-7; D possibly matches TRBD1 or TRBD2 (5 bases each). CDR3 length: 14 residues. The V end lost 7 bases, the J end lost 7 bases, and 20 bases lay between the germline ends. CDR1 and CDR2 (germline): MNHNS, SASEGT. The CDR3 region has the DNA TGTGCCAGCAATCCCGGGACGGCGTCGGGAGAGCAGTACTTC. Protein product: CASNPGTASGEQYF.

The rearrangement links TRBV12-3 or TRBV12-4 to TRBJ1-2; D is unclear. This CDR3 comprises 13 residues. Trimming left V 3 bases short and J 4 bases short, with 9 bases between. The chain's CDR3 is CASSLLGSYGYTF. The DNA for the CDR3 is TGTGCCAGCAGTTTGTTAGGGTCCTATGGCTACACCTTC.

The chain links TRBV20-1 to TRBJ2-7, with 8 bases matching TRBD2. V was pared by 5 bases and J by 5 bases, with 8 bases of the junction left unmatched. CDR1 is DFQATT, CDR2 SNEGSKA, per germline (reference sequence). There are 13 residues in the CDR3. In nucleotides, the CDR3 is TGCAGTGCTCCGCGGGGGGCCATGAACGAGCAGTACTTC. This gives the protein CSAPRGAMNEQYF.

J is TRBJ2-7 and V is TRBV30; 8 nucleotides agree with TRBD2. Trimming cost V 3 bases and J 3 bases; bases outside gene matches: 7. The CDR3 is 14 residues long. The germline V gene encodes CDR1 GTSNPN and CDR2 SVGIG (reference sequence). CDR3 bases: TGTGCCTGGAGGGCGAGTAGCGGGATCTACGAGCAGTACTTC. Translated: CAWRASSGIYEQYF.

This clonotype was observed at least ten times. The V call is TRBV2, the J call TRBJ1-5; D not certain. The CDR3 runs 12 residues. Germline assignment: CDR1 SNHLY and CDR2 FYNNEI. V lost 7 bases to trimming and J lost 7 bases, with 11 bases between them. The chain's CDR3 is CASTSLGQPQHF. The CDR3 DNA follows: TGTGCCAGCACAAGTTTAGGGCAGCCCCAGCATTTT.

This clonotype was seen at least ten times. The chain joins TRBV19 to TRBJ2-7, with D perhaps TRBD1 (5 bases). Germline lookup yields CDR1 LNHDA and CDR2 SQIVND (reference sequence). The CDR3 has 14 amino acids. V was shortened by 7 bases and J by 4 bases, with 17 bases between the two germline ends. CDR3: CASTAQGGAYEQYF. In nucleotides, the CDR3 is TGTGCCAGTACCGCCCAGGGTGGTGCTTACGAGCAGTACTTC. The complete variable domain, with remaining parts taken from reference TRBV19 and TRBJ2-7, reads DGGITQSPKYLFRKEGQNVTLSCEQNLNHDAMYWYRQDPGQGLRLIYYSQIVNDFQKGDIAEGYSVSREKKESFPLTVTSAQKNPTAFYLCASTAQGGAYEQYFGPGTRLTVT.

In this sample, this clonotype turned up many times. The V gene is TRBV10-3, the J gene TRBJ2-1; 9 bases line up with TRBD1. The J segment lost 7 bases and the V segment lost 4 bases, leaving 14 bases of the junction unmatched. Germline V gene lookup returns CDR1 ENHRY and CDR2 SYGVKD. The CDR3 has 17 amino acids. In DNA form, the CDR3 reads TGTGCCATCAGTGCCACCACCCCGGGACAGGGCTCGAATGAGCAGTTCTTC. It codes for CAISATTPGQGSNEQFF.

This clonotype was seen many times. The rearrangement joins TRBV28 to TRBJ1-2; TRBD1 might be the D (5 bases). Per the germline V gene, CDR1 is MDHEN and CDR2 is SYDVKM. The CDR3 runs to 12 residues. V was shortened by 7 bases and J by 8 bases, with 14 bases between the two germline ends. This CDR3 reads CASTLWGSGYTF. The CDR3, as DNA: TGTGCCAGCACTCTTTGGGGGAGCGGCTACACCTTC.

The chain carries TRBV6-1 and TRBJ2-5; 10 bases are shared with TRBD2. Germline-derived CDR1 and CDR2 are MNHNS and SASEGT. The CDR3 contains 16 residues. Trimming cost V 7 bases and J 5 bases; bases outside gene matches: 13. The CDR3 protein is CASIRLAGAGGETQYF. DNA of the CDR3: TGTGCCAGCATCCGTCTAGCGGGAGCAGGAGGGGAGACCCAGTACTTC.

This clonotype has at least ten counts. J is TRBJ2-7 and V is TRBV20-1; 9 nucleotides match TRBD1. The ends lost 1 base at V and 6 bases at J; junction bases unmatched: 10. The V gene's germline CDR1 is DFQATT and CDR2 SNEGSKA (reference sequence). The CDR3 consists of 15 residues. The CDR3 coding sequence is TGCAGTGCTAGAGGCTCTGGGACAGGGCGAACCGAGCAGTACTTC. Its translation is CSARGSGTGRTEQYF.

At least ten counts were recorded for this clonotype. The CDR3 bases are TGTGCCAGCAGCCGGCAACCACCGACCACTAACTATGGCTACACCTTC. Protein: CASSRQPPTTNYGYTF. The V call is TRBV7-2, the J call TRBJ1-2; D ambiguous. The germline gives CDR1 SGHTA, CDR2 FQGNSA. The CDR3 spans 16 residues. Deletions cut 5 bases from V and 0 bases from J, with 16 bases between.

Concerning this clonotype itself: One base away lies a much larger clone, so this may be a sequencing read error. The CDR3 region is CASSPLAVELNTEAFF. CDR3 nucleotides: TGTGCCAGCTCACCGTTGGCAGTGGAGTTGAACACTGAAGCTTTCTTT. This chain joins TRBV18 and TRBJ1-1; D gene ambiguous. The V gene's germline CDR1 is KGHSH and CDR2 LQKENI. This CDR3 contains 16 residues. V was pared by 3 bases and J by 0 bases, with 14 bases between. The whole variable domain, filled in from reference TRBV18 and TRBJ1-1, reads NAGVMQNPRHLVRRRGQEARLRCSPMKGHSHVYWYRQLPEEGLKFMVYLQKENIIDESGMPKERFSAEFPKEGPSILRIQQVVRGDSAAYFCASSPLAVELNTEAFFGQGTRLTVV.

This clonotype was picked up many times. This chain joins TRBV20-1 and TRBJ2-5; 7 nucleotides agree with TRBD2. The germline CDR1 and CDR2 sequences are DFQATT and SNEGSKA (reference sequence). With V trimmed by 6 bases and J by 2 bases, 9 bases remained unmatched. This CDR3 region has 14 residues. CDR3 nucleotide sequence: TGCAGTGCCCAACCCGGGACTACTCAAGAGACCCAGTACTTC. As protein: CSAQPGTTQETQYF.

This clonotype was counted many times. This sequence joins TRBV28 and TRBJ2-2; D may be TRBD1 (5 bases). The CDR3 runs 15 residues. Germline assignment: CDR1 MDHEN and CDR2 SYDVKM. The germline V and J ends were trimmed by 4 bases and 1 base, with 10 bases remaining between them. CDR3 in DNA: TGTGCCAGCAGTTACTCCGACAGGAACACCGGGGAGCTGTTTTTT. Encoded protein: CASSYSDRNTGELFF.

Ten or more counts support this clonotype. The CDR3 sequence is CASSLRVQETQYF. Here the CDR3 DNA reads TGTGCCAGCTCACTGCGGGTCCAAGAGACCCAGTACTTC. The chain links TRBV18 to TRBJ2-5; possible D gene TRBD2, 5 bases. CDR3 length: 13 residues. Trimming cost V 4 bases and J 1 base, with 7 bases left between them. From germline, CDR1 is KGHSH and CDR2 LQKENI.

This clonotype was recorded a few times. The junction departs from germline at one end; a sequencing error may be responsible. The gene calls are TRBV6-2 or TRBV6-3 and TRBJ1-5, with a tentative D call TRBD1 (6 bases). CDR3 length: 14 amino acids. Germline assignment: CDR1 MNHEY and CDR2 SVGEGT. The CDR3 DNA reads as TGTGCCAGCAGATCATTGGGGGCCAATCAGCCCCAGCCTTTT. Amino acids: CASRSLGANQPQPF.

This clonotype was detected ten times or more. The gene calls are TRBV24-1 and TRBJ2-5; 8 bases agree with TRBD1. Losses at the gene ends were 5 bases for V and 4 bases for J; bases not matched to a gene: 5. The CDR3 covers 14 residues. Germline-derived CDR1 and CDR2 are KGHDR and SFDVKD. CDR3 in amino acids: CATSATGAAETQYF. The CDR3 DNA reads as TGTGCCACCAGTGCGACAGGGGCAGCAGAGACCCAGTACTTC.

Ten or more counts support this clonotype. The chain recombines TRBV6-1 with TRBJ1-2; possible D gene TRBD1, 6 bases. Germline V gene lookup returns CDR1 MNHNS and CDR2 SASEGT. Deletions cut 0 bases from V and 6 bases from J, with 14 bases between. This CDR3 is built from 15 residues. The CDR3 is CASSEALRGPNGYTF. The CDR3 DNA follows: TGTGCCAGCAGTGAAGCGCTTCGGGGGCCCAATGGCTACACCTTC.

This chain links TRBV12-5 with TRBJ1-5; D ambiguous. There are 12 residues in the CDR3. Germline V gives CDR1 LGHNT, CDR2 FRNRAP. V was clipped by 6 bases and J by 3 bases, with 6 bases between them. CDR3 nucleotide sequence: TGTGCTAGTGGCCTGGACAATCAGCCCCAGCATTTT. Translating it yields CASGLDNQPQHF.

This clonotype has a count of ten or more. The chain is built from TRBV9 and TRBJ1-1; D might be TRBD1 (5 bases). Germline V lookup: CDR1 SGDLS, CDR2 YYNGEE. This CDR3 has 15 amino acids. Trimming left V 4 bases short and J 1 base short, with 14 bases between. CDR3 amino acids: CASSSAGGKNTEAFF. The CDR3 nucleotides read TGTGCCAGCAGCTCCGCGGGGGGGAAGAACACTGAAGCTTTCTTT.